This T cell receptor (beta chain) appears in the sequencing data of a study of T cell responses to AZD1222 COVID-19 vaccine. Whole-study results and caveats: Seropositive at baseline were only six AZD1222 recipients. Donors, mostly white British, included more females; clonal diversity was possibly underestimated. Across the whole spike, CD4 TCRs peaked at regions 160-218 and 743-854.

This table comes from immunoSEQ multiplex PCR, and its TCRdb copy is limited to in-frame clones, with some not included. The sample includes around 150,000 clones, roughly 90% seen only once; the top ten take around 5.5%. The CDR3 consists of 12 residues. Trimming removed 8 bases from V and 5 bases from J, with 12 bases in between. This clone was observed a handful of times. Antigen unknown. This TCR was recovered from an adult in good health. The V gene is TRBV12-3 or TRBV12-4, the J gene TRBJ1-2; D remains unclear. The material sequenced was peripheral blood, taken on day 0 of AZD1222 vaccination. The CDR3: CASGRGTYGYTF. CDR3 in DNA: TGTGCCAGCGGCCGGGGTACTTATGGCTACACCTTC.